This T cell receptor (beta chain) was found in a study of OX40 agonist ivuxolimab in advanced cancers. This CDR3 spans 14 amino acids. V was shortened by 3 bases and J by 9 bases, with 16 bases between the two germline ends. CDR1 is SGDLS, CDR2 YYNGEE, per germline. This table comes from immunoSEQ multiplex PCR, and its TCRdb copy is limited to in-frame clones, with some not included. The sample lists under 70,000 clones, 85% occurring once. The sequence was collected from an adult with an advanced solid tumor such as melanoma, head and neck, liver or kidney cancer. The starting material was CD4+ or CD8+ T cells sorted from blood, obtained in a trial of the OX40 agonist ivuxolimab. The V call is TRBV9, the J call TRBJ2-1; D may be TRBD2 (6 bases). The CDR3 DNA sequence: TGTGCCAGCAGCGGCGGGACTTCCCCTCCTGAGCAGTTCTTC. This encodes CASSGGTSPPEQFF.